This T cell receptor beta chain was documented in a study of T cell responses to AZD1222 COVID-19 vaccine (dated by TCRdb to about 2021). Study-level background: AZD1222 recipients whose second dose came at about 4 weeks and those whose second dose came at about 12 weeks were combined into one group, since spike-specific TCR depth and breadth did not differ between the two schedules. Trial participants were enrolled by age into 18-55, 56-69 and 70-plus year subgroups, with roughly 160, 29 and 62 TCR-sequenced participants respectively. TCR sequencing covered over 230 trial participants: some 210 given two doses of AZD1222 and 26 given two doses of MenACWY control vaccine. Here is what the overall study found, with its caveats: Most participants were white British and females outnumbered males, and the authors suggested that clonal diversity may have been underestimated. CD4 TCRs associated with the vaccine covered the entire spike protein, and the dominant responses were in regions 160-218 and 743-854. Reportedly, almost half of the unique spike-specific TCRs recognized epitopes lying outside the regions that are mutated in the B.1.351 and B.1.1.7 variants. Because no day 14 peak-response samples were available, repertoires were characterized only after the peak T cell response. After two AZD1222 doses, spike-specific TCR breadth and depth were significantly higher than at day 0 and than in MenACWY recipients. In the small 56-69-year group, the increase in depth fell short of significance, most likely because of low power. Conclusions about previously exposed vaccinees are limited, since just five or six AZD1222 recipients were seropositive for SARS-CoV-2 at baseline.

In the germline V gene, CDR1 corresponds to SGDLS and CDR2 to YYNGEE. The germline ends are 17 bases apart after V is trimmed by 3 bases and J by 8 bases. The CDR3, from cysteine to phenylalanine, totals 15 residues. The CDR3 DNA has 45 bases and is translated from base 1. On this clone itself: What antigen it recognizes has not been identified. The input lacks base qualities; no much larger clone sits a single base away.

The sample's time point, from its label and the paper: baseline before first vaccination. Vaccinee samples came from UK trials COV001 and COV002, including a single-blind randomized controlled phase 2/3 trial of AZD1222 (ChAdOx1 nCoV-19) in healthy adults. For TCRbeta chain sequencing, PBMC samples were collected from trial participants at day 0 and at day 28 after the second dose. The CDR3 regions of human TCRbeta chains were analyzed by immunosequencing. The published analysis was carried out like this. Repertoire TCRs were matched against a reference library of SARS-CoV-2-specific TCRs generated with the MIRA antigen-specificity platform. Breadth was defined as the fraction of unique TCRs that were SARS-CoV-2-associated, and depth was defined as the fraction of total T cells that were SARS-CoV-2-associated. Using the MIRA data, each spike-specific TCR was assigned both to the spike region to which the TCR was reactive and to a CD4 or CD8 class. Log10-transformed breadth and depth values were compared by one-way ANOVA with Sidak's multiple comparisons tests. This immuneACCESS table, as held by TCRdb, lists in-frame sequences with V and J called but not all clones. Of the missing ones, under half trace to an unresolved V gene in checked studies; the others have no known cause. Clone size and the V and J calls come from that table; the DNA yielded D and trimming. For this sample there are 150,000 or so clones; about 90% appear just once. The ten largest clonotypes hold 4% to 6% of the sample.

This TCR was recovered from an adult in good health. The sample here was peripheral blood, taken on day 0 of AZD1222 vaccination. The chain is assembled from TRBV9 and TRBJ1-4; matching of 5 bases hints at TRBD1 as the D gene. CDR3 reads: CASSERGSRSEKLFF. Here is the DNA: TGTGCCAGCAGCGAAAGGGGATCGAGGAGCGAAAAACTGTTTTTT.